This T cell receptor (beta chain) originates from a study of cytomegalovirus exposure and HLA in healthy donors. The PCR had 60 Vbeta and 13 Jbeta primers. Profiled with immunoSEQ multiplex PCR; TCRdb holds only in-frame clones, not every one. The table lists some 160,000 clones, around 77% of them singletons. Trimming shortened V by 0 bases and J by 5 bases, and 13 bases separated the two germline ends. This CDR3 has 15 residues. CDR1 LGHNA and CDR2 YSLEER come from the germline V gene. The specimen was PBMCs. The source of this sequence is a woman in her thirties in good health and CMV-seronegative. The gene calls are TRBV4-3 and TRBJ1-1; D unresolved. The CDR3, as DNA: TGCGCCAGCAGCCAAGAATTTCGGTCGCGAACTGAAGCTTTCTTT. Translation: CASSQEFRSRTEAFF.